A selection of T cell receptor beta chains follows, all from one sample in a study of cytomegalovirus exposure and HLA in healthy donors. Method: immunoSEQ multiplex PCR; TCRdb's copy keeps in-frame clones and lacks some. The sample carries about 89,000 clones, just over 65% recorded once. Sequencing input: PBMCs. These receptors all stem from a man aged 25 to 40 in good health and CMV-seronegative. Each CDR3 is given with its conserved first and last residue. The D gene is left open where the match is weak. Size is stated for part of the rows, as once, few or many counts, or as a class when the clone is expanded.

CDR3aa: CASSLETSGRNEQFF
CDR3nt: TGCGCCAGCAGCTTGGAGACTAGCGGGAGGAATGAGCAGTTCTTC
v_gene: TRBV5-1
d_gene: TRBD2
abundance: NA
j_gene: TRBJ2-1

CDR3aa: CASQRQIFQETQYF
CDR3nt: TGTGCCAGCCAACGACAGATTTTTCAAGAGACCCAGTACTTC
v_gene: TRBV7-2
d_gene: NA
abundance: NA
j_gene: TRBJ2-5

CDR3aa: CASSLFTQGVSDTQYF
CDR3nt: TGTGCCAGCAGCTTATTTACCCAGGGCGTTTCAGATACGCAGTATTTT
v_gene: TRBV7-3
d_gene: NA
abundance: few
j_gene: TRBJ2-3

CDR3aa: CASRFQGRDTGELFF
CDR3nt: TGTGCCAGCAGATTCCAGGGGCGGGACACCGGGGAGCTGTTTTTT
v_gene: TRBV2
d_gene: NA
abundance: once
j_gene: TRBJ2-2

CDR3aa: CASSQSKRGLVGELFF
CDR3nt: TGTGCCAGCAGCCAATCCAAGCGGGGATTAGTCGGGGAGCTGTTTTTT
v_gene: TRBV14
d_gene: TRBD2
abundance: NA
j_gene: TRBJ2-2

CDR3aa: CASSLVGLGGSDGYTF
CDR3nt: TGTGCCAGCAGCTTAGTAGGACTAGGGGGTTCGGATGGCTACACCTTC
v_gene: TRBV13
d_gene: NA
abundance: few
j_gene: TRBJ1-2

CDR3aa: CASSPGLAGVRETQYF
CDR3nt: TGTGCCAGCTCCCCGGGACTAGCGGGAGTCCGAGAGACCCAGTACTTC
v_gene: TRBV18
d_gene: TRBD2
abundance: NA
j_gene: TRBJ2-5

CDR3aa: CAWDSLDNQPQHF
CDR3nt: TGTGCCTGGGACAGCTTAGACAATCAGCCCCAGCATTTT
v_gene: TRBV30
d_gene: NA
abundance: NA
j_gene: TRBJ1-5

CDR3aa: CASRTGEYQPQHF
CDR3nt: TGTGCCAGCAGGACCGGGGAGTATCAGCCCCAGCATTTT
v_gene: TRBV6-6
d_gene: NA
abundance: NA
j_gene: TRBJ1-5

CDR3aa: CASSAGTANNEQFF
CDR3nt: TGTGCCAGCAGCGCAGGGACAGCTAACAATGAGCAGTTCTTC
v_gene: TRBV7-9
d_gene: TRBD1
abundance: NA
j_gene: TRBJ2-1

CDR3aa: CASSDPGKWYEQYF
CDR3nt: TGTGCCAGCAGTGACCCAGGGAAATGGTACGAGCAGTACTTC
v_gene: TRBV25-1
d_gene: NA
abundance: NA
j_gene: TRBJ2-7

CDR3aa: CASSGLGLAGRNYGSYNEQFF
CDR3nt: TGCGCCAGCAGCGGCTTAGGACTAGCGGGAAGGAACTATGGCTCCTACAATGAGCAGTTCTTC
v_gene: TRBV5-1
d_gene: TRBD2
abundance: NA
j_gene: TRBJ2-1

CDR3aa: CASSNSGTSTDTQYF
CDR3nt: TGTGCCAGCAGCAACTCCGGGACTAGCACAGATACGCAGTATTTT
v_gene: TRBV9
d_gene: NA
abundance: NA
j_gene: TRBJ2-3

CDR3aa: CASSPRFGQGNNQPQHF
CDR3nt: TGTGCCAGCAGCCCTCGATTCGGACAGGGCAACAATCAGCCCCAGCATTTT
v_gene: TRBV27
d_gene: TRBD1
abundance: NA
j_gene: TRBJ1-5

CDR3aa: CASSLGQPVWDEQFF
CDR3nt: TGTGCCAGCAGTTTAGGGCAACCGGTGTGGGATGAGCAGTTCTTC
v_gene: TRBV27
d_gene: NA
abundance: NA
j_gene: TRBJ2-1

CDR3aa: CASSYSADNGYTF
CDR3nt: TGTGCCAGCAGTTACTCGGCAGATAATGGCTACACCTTC
v_gene: TRBV6-6
d_gene: NA
abundance: once
j_gene: TRBJ1-2

CDR3aa: CASSYSIGTGYGYPF
CDR3nt: TGTGCCAGCAGTTACTCGATAGGGACAGGGTATGGCTACCCCTTC
v_gene: TRBV6-5
d_gene: TRBD1
abundance: NA
j_gene: TRBJ1-2

CDR3aa: CASSLGETANTGELFF
CDR3nt: TGTGCCAGCAGCTTAGGCGAGACAGCGAACACCGGGGAGCTGTTTTTT
v_gene: TRBV7-9
d_gene: NA
abundance: NA
j_gene: TRBJ2-2

CDR3aa: CASSIGGTGTDTQYF
CDR3nt: TGTGCCAGTAGTATAGGGGGGACAGGCACAGATACGCAGTATTTT
v_gene: TRBV19
d_gene: TRBD1
abundance: NA
j_gene: TRBJ2-3

CDR3aa: CASSRMTSTDTQYF
CDR3nt: TGTGCCAGCAGCCGGATGACTAGCACAGATACGCAGTATTTT
v_gene: TRBV7-2
d_gene: NA
abundance: NA
j_gene: TRBJ2-3

CDR3aa: CASGSGYRGDSDTQYF
CDR3nt: TGTGCTAGTGGTTCCGGTTATAGGGGTGATTCAGATACGCAGTATTTT
v_gene: TRBV12-5
d_gene: NA
abundance: few
j_gene: TRBJ2-3

CDR3aa: CASSLLVQGDTEAFF
CDR3nt: TGCGCCAGCAGCCTCCTGGTGCAGGGTGACACTGAAGCTTTCTTT
v_gene: TRBV4-1
d_gene: NA
abundance: NA
j_gene: TRBJ1-1

CDR3aa: CASTPGGNQPQHF
CDR3nt: TGTGCCAGCACACCGGGAGGGAATCAGCCCCAGCATTTT
v_gene: TRBV7-2
d_gene: NA
abundance: NA
j_gene: TRBJ1-5

CDR3aa: CASRLDRDFSEAFF
CDR3nt: TGTGCCAGCAGGTTGGACAGGGATTTTAGTGAAGCTTTCTTT
v_gene: TRBV2
d_gene: TRBD1
abundance: NA
j_gene: TRBJ1-1

CDR3aa: CASSFTVRGELFF
CDR3nt: TGTGCCAGCAGCTTTACAGTTCGCGGGGAGCTGTTTTTT
v_gene: TRBV5-4
d_gene: NA
abundance: NA
j_gene: TRBJ2-2

CDR3aa: CASSIVTGNTEAFF
CDR3nt: TGTGCCAGTAGTATAGTAACGGGGAACACTGAAGCTTTCTTT
v_gene: TRBV19
d_gene: NA
abundance: NA
j_gene: TRBJ1-1

CDR3aa: CASRSGFTEAFF
CDR3nt: TGTGCCAGCAGATCAGGGTTTACTGAAGCTTTCTTT
v_gene: TRBV6-5
d_gene: NA
abundance: NA
j_gene: TRBJ1-1

CDR3aa: CASSLWAPAGGNEQFF
CDR3nt: TGTGCCAGCAGTTTATGGGCCCCAGCAGGGGGAAATGAGCAGTTCTTC
v_gene: TRBV27
d_gene: TRBD1
abundance: once
j_gene: TRBJ2-1

CDR3aa: CASSPGTHTDTQYF
CDR3nt: TGCGCCAGCAGCCCTGGGACACACACAGATACGCAGTATTTT
v_gene: TRBV4-1
d_gene: NA
abundance: NA
j_gene: TRBJ2-3

CDR3aa: CASSKGLPGQGATEAFF
CDR3nt: TGTGCCAGTAGCAAGGGCCTCCCGGGACAGGGGGCGACTGAAGCTTTCTTT
v_gene: TRBV19
d_gene: TRBD1
abundance: NA
j_gene: TRBJ1-1

CDR3aa: CAISPQGNEQFF
CDR3nt: TGTGCCATCAGTCCCCAGGGAAATGAGCAGTTCTTC
v_gene: TRBV10-3
d_gene: NA
abundance: NA
j_gene: TRBJ2-1

CDR3aa: CASRAGTGQTTNEKLFF
CDR3nt: TGTGCCAGCAGGGCCGGGACAGGCCAAACAACTAATGAAAAACTGTTTTTT
v_gene: TRBV7-9
d_gene: TRBD1
abundance: NA
j_gene: TRBJ1-4

CDR3aa: CASSLVWGVLNTEAFF
CDR3nt: TGTGCCAGCAGCCTGGTTTGGGGGGTACTGAACACTGAAGCTTTCTTT
v_gene: TRBV7-9
d_gene: NA
abundance: NA
j_gene: TRBJ1-1

CDR3aa: CSVVQVGTDTQYF
CDR3nt: TGCAGCGTTGTACAGGTTGGCACAGATACGCAGTATTTT
v_gene: TRBV29-1
d_gene: NA
abundance: few
j_gene: TRBJ2-3

CDR3aa: CASSKGESSGELFF
CDR3nt: TGTGCCAGCAGCAAGGGGGAATCCTCCGGGGAGCTGTTTTTT
v_gene: TRBV6-4
d_gene: NA
abundance: NA
j_gene: TRBJ2-2

CDR3aa: CASSKTSGSYEQFF
CDR3nt: TGCGCCAGCAGCAAGACTAGCGGGAGTTATGAGCAGTTCTTC
v_gene: TRBV10-1
d_gene: TRBD2
abundance: few
j_gene: TRBJ2-1

CDR3aa: CASSQEGRVFHEQYF
CDR3nt: TGCGCCAGCAGCCAAGAGGGCAGGGTGTTTCACGAGCAGTACTTC
v_gene: TRBV4-1
d_gene: NA
abundance: NA
j_gene: TRBJ2-7

CDR3aa: CSSSLGTDGYTF
CDR3nt: TGTTCCAGCAGCTTAGGAACGGATGGCTACACCTTC
v_gene: TRBV7-9
d_gene: NA
abundance: NA
j_gene: TRBJ1-2

CDR3aa: CASREPHVEQYF
CDR3nt: TGTGCCAGCAGGGAGCCTCACGTCGAGCAGTACTTC
v_gene: TRBV6-1
d_gene: NA
abundance: NA
j_gene: TRBJ2-7

CDR3aa: CATSPGGAGTDTQYF
CDR3nt: TGTGCCACCAGCCCGGGCGGGGCAGGGACAGATACGCAGTATTTT
v_gene: TRBV15
d_gene: NA
abundance: NA
j_gene: TRBJ2-3

CDR3aa: CASSDGAGGPNEQFF
CDR3nt: TGTGCCAGCAGTGACGGAGCGGGGGGGCCCAATGAGCAGTTCTTC
v_gene: TRBV6-4
d_gene: TRBD2
abundance: NA
j_gene: TRBJ2-1

CDR3aa: CASRGQGAADTQYF
CDR3nt: TGCGCCAGCAGAGGACAGGGGGCCGCAGATACGCAGTATTTT
v_gene: TRBV10-1
d_gene: TRBD1
abundance: once
j_gene: TRBJ2-3

CDR3aa: CASRQSAGNTIYF
CDR3nt: TGTGCCAGCAGGCAGAGCGCTGGAAACACCATATATTTT
v_gene: TRBV2
d_gene: NA
abundance: NA
j_gene: TRBJ1-3

CDR3aa: CASSYSKIANTEAFF
CDR3nt: TGTGCCAGCAGTTACTCGAAGATAGCTAACACTGAAGCTTTCTTT
v_gene: TRBV6-5
d_gene: NA
abundance: NA
j_gene: TRBJ1-1